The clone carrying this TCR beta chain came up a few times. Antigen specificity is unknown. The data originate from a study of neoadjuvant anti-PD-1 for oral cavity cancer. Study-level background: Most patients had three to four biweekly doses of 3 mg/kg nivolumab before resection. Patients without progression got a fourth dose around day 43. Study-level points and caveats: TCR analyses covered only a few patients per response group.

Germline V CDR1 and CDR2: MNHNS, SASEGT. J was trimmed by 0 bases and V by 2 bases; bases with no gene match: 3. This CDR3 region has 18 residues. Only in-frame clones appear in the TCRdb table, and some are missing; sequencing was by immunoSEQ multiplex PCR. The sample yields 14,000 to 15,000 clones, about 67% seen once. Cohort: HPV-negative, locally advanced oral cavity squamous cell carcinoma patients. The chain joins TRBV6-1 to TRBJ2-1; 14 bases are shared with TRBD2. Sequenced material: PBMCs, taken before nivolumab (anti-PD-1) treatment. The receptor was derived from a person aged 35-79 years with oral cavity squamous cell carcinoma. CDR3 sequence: CASSERTSGRPSYNEQFF. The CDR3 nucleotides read TGTGCCAGCAGTGAAAGGACTAGCGGGAGGCCCTCCTACAATGAGCAGTTCTTC.